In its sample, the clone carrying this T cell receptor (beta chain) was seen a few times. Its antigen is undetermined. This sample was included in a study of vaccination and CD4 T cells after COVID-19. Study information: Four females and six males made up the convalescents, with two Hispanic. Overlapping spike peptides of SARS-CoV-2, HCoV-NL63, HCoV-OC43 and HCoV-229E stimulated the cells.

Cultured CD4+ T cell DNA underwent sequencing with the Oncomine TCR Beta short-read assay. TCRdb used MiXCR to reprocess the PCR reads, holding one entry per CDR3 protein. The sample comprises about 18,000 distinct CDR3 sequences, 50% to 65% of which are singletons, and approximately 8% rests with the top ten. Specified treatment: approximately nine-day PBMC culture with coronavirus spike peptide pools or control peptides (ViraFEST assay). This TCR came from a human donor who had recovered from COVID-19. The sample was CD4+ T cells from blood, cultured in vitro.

As DNA, the CDR3 is TGTGCCAGCAGTTACTCGACGGAGAACACAGATACGCAGTATTTT. Translating gives CASSYSTENTDTQYF. V is TRBV6-2 or TRBV6-3 and J is TRBJ2-3; no clear D gene. This CDR3 comprises 15 residues. Germline V CDR1 and CDR2: MNHEY, SVGEGT. The V end was cut by 0 bases, the J end by 2 bases, with 9 bases between.